This T cell receptor beta chain was recorded in a study of patients and donors after allogeneic stem cell transplantation. TCRdb re-derived calls from the RT-PCR reads in MiXCR, one entry per CDR3 protein. The data show approximately 210,000 distinct CDR3 sequences, 41% seen once. Source material: blood, either unsorted or a sorted T cell fraction (not recorded which). The sequence derives from a human donor who was either an allogeneic HSCT recipient or a stem cell or donor lymphocyte infusion donor (not recorded which). It is not recorded whose cells these are; they may come from a transplant donor.

CDR3 DNA sequence: TGTGCCAGCAATTTTCCCCGGACAGCAAACACTGAAGCTTTCTTT. Translated, it gives CASNFPRTANTEAFF. This sequence joins TRBV12-3 or TRBV12-4 and TRBJ1-1; TRBD1 might be the D (6 bases). The CDR3 extends over 15 amino acids. Trimming cost V 7 bases and J 2 bases, with 17 bases left between them.